The 2 T cell receptor beta chains below come from one sample, sequenced in a study of response to subunit inactivated influenza vaccine. One entry per CDR3 protein results from TCRdb running MiXCR on the RT-PCR reads. There are about 530,000 distinct CDR3 sequences in the sample; roughly 12% occur only once, and roughly 10% lies in the top ten. Sequencing was performed on PBMCs from blood, taken on the day of vaccination. These receptor sequences come from a man in his fifties who received an inactivated influenza vaccine.

The chain links TRBV10-3 to TRBJ2-5; 7 bases are a match to TRBD2. V dropped 3 bases and J dropped 1; count of bases not matched to a gene: 2. This CDR3 is built from 14 residues. Per the germline V gene, CDR1 is ENHRY and CDR2 is SYGVKD. CDR3 sequence (DNA): TGTGCCATCAGTGACGGCGGGGGCCAAGAGACCCAGTACTTC. This gives the protein CAISDGGGQETQYF.

J is TRBJ2-7 and V is TRBV20-1; maybe TRBD2 (5 bases). The CDR3 runs 14 residues. With 5 bases removed from V and 2 bases from J, the gap between germline ends came to 16 bases. CDR1 DFQATT and CDR2 SNEGSKA come from the germline V gene (reference sequence). The CDR3 loop reads CSAAPVEAAYEQYF. The DNA of the CDR3 is TGCAGTGCTGCCCCCGTGGAGGCGGCCTACGAGCAGTACTTC.